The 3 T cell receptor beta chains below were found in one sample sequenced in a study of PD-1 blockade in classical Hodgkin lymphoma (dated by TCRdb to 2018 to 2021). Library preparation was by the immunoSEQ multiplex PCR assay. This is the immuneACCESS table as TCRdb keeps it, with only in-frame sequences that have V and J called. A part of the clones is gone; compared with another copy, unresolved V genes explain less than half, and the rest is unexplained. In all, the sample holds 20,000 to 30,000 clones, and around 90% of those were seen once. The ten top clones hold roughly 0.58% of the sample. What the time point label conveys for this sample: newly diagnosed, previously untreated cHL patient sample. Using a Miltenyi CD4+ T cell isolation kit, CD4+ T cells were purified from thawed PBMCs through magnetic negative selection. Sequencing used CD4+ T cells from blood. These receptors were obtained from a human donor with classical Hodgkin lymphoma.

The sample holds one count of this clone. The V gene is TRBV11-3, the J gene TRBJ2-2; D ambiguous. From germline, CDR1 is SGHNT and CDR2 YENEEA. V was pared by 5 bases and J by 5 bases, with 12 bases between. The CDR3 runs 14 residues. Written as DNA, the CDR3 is TGTGCCAGCAGCCCTCGACGCAGTACCGGGGAGCTGTTTTTT. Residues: CASSPRRSTGELFF.

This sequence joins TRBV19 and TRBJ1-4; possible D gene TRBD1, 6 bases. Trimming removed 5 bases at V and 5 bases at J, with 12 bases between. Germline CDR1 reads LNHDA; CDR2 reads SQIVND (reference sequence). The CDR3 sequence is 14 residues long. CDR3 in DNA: TGTGCCAGTAGTCGCAGGGGAGGAAATGAAAAACTGTTTTTT. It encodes CASSRRGGNEKLFF.

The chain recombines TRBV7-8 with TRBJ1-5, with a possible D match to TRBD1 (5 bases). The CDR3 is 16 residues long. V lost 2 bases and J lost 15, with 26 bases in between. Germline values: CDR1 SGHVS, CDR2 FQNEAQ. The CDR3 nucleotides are TGTGCCAGCAGCTTAAGCCCTTTAGGCGCAGGGAGACCTCCGCATTTT. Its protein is CASSLSPLGAGRPPHF.